This T cell receptor (beta chain) was identified during a study of PD-1 blockade in classical Hodgkin lymphoma. The CDR3 has 16 amino acids. Trimming removed 5 bases from V and 0 bases from J; junction bases left unmatched: 7. The germline V gene has CDR1 SGHVS and CDR2 FNYEAQ. General study results and limits: The study found complete responders had baseline diversity similar to newly diagnosed patients.

The assay was immunoSEQ multiplex PCR, and TCRdb's table has in-frame clones only and misses some. The profile covers roughly 100,000 clones, with about 93% appearing a single time and roughly 2% taken by the ten largest. Time point reported: cycle 4 day 1 (C4D1), after five to seven weeks of nivolumab. No patient escaped relapse after autologous stem cell transplantation, and brentuximab vedotin exposure varied. As to this clone: The antigen is not known.

The specimen was peripheral blood mononuclear cells (PBMCs), collected before the fourth cycle of nivolumab. This TCR was recovered from a human donor with classical Hodgkin lymphoma. The chain recombines TRBV7-6 with TRBJ2-3, with 8 bases fitting TRBD2. The CDR3 nucleotides are TGTGCCAGCAGCCCCGGGGGGGGGTCTAGCACAGATACGCAGTATTTT. Its translation is CASSPGGGSSTDTQYF.